Shown below are 27 T cell receptor beta chains from a single sample sequenced in a study of control samples from healthy donors and cancer patients. Clones were sequenced by immunoSEQ multiplex PCR, and TCRdb holds only the in-frame ones, with some missing. The data show over 150,000 clones, 85% to 95% seen once. The sample taken for sequencing was blood. Receptors originate from a young man in good health.

In this sample, this clone turned up once. The CDR3 DNA reads TGTGCCAGCAGCTTGAGGGCTTTCTATGGCTACACCTTC. This translates into CASSLRAFYGYTF. The chain has TRBV5-6 and TRBJ1-2; unclear D gene. V lost 1 base and J 4 bases, leaving 8 bases between the germline ends. The CDR3 extends over 13 amino acids. Germline V CDR1 and CDR2: SGHDT, YYEEEE.

This chain links TRBV6-5 with TRBJ2-3; D may correspond to TRBD1 or TRBD2 (5 bases each). The germline V and J ends were trimmed by 8 bases and 6 bases, with 15 bases remaining between them. Germline assignment: CDR1 MNHEY and CDR2 SVGAGI. The CDR3 spans 13 residues. The CDR3 here is CASLGTRIDTQYF. DNA of the CDR3: TGTGCCAGCCTTGGGACGAGGATTGATACGCAGTATTTT.

A few counts support this clone. The chain is built from TRBV7-8 and TRBJ2-7; TRBD1 aligns across 7 bases. The CDR3 contains 15 residues. V gave up 0 bases and J gave up 0 bases; unmatched junction bases: 2. The germline V gene has CDR1 SGHVS and CDR2 FQNEAQ. In DNA, the CDR3 is TGTGCCAGCAGCTTAGCTTGGGACAGCTCCTACGAGCAGTACTTC. Its protein is CASSLAWDSSYEQYF.

The chain has TRBV27 and TRBJ1-2; TRBD1 is a possible D gene (5 bases). CDR1 is MNHEY and CDR2 is SMNVEV in the germline V gene (reference sequence). Trimming removed 6 bases from V and 4 bases from J, with 12 bases in between. The CDR3 sequence is 13 residues long. CDR3 nucleotide sequence: TGTGCCAGCAGCGGGGCATGGGGCTATGGCTACACCTTC. This encodes CASSGAWGYGYTF.

The CDR3 sequence: CASSLEASGYGYTF. CDR3 bases: TGTGCCAGCAGCTTAGAGGCGTCAGGTTATGGCTACACCTTC. This rearrangement joins TRBV7-8 to TRBJ1-2; D not certain. This CDR3 contains 14 residues. CDR1 and CDR2 (germline): SGHVS, FQNEAQ. V was pared by 1 base and J by 5 bases, with 11 bases between.

In DNA, the CDR3 is TGTGCCAGCAGCCAAACAGGTGAAGCTTTCTTT. Encoded protein: CASSQTGEAFF. V usage is TRBV4-2 and J usage is TRBJ1-1; tentative D call: TRBD1 (5 bases). The CDR3 length is 11 residues. Trimming pared 2 bases from V and 7 bases from J, leaving 5 bases between. Germline CDR1 is LGHNA and CDR2 is YNFKEQ.

The gene calls are TRBV6-1 and TRBJ2-3; the match to TRBD2 covers 8 bases. The CDR3 extends over 15 amino acids. Trimming cost V 2 bases and J 4 bases; bases outside gene matches: 5. Germline CDR1 MNHNS, CDR2 SASEGT. The CDR3 DNA is TGTGCCAGCAGTGAACAGGGACTAGTTGCAGATACGCAGTATTTT. It yields the protein CASSEQGLVADTQYF.

This clone was seen only once. The chain employs TRBV18 and TRBJ2-7; D is perhaps TRBD1 (6 bases). CDR3 length: 14 amino acids. CDR1 and CDR2 (germline): KGHSH, LQKENI. Deletions cut 4 bases from V and 5 bases from J, with 15 bases between. Written as DNA, the CDR3 is TGTGCCAGCTCACTCTCGTTCAGGGGAGACGAGCAGTACTTC. Translating gives CASSLSFRGDEQYF.

The chain has TRBV7-2 and TRBJ1-1; TRBD1 matches 10 bases. Germline V gene sequence: CDR1 SGHTA, CDR2 FQGNSA. CDR3 length equals 18 residues. With 0 bases clipped from V and 1 base from J, the junction kept 8 bases outside the gene matches. In DNA form, the CDR3 reads TGTGCCAGCAGCTTAGCACCGGGACAGGGGAGGAGGAACACTGAAGCTTTCTTT. It translates to CASSLAPGQGRRNTEAFF.

The gene calls are TRBV2 and TRBJ1-5, with a possible D match to TRBD1 (6 bases). This CDR3 comprises 14 residues. Germline V CDR1 and CDR2: SNHLY, FYNNEI. V was trimmed by 2 bases and J by 3 bases, leaving 8 bases between them. CDR3 bases: TGTGCCAGCAGTGAAAGGACAGACAATCAGCCCCAGCATTTT. It translates to CASSERTDNQPQHF. The complete variable domain, with remaining parts taken from reference TRBV2 and TRBJ1-5, reads EPEVTQTPSHQVTQMGQEVILRCVPISNHLYFYWYRQILGQKVEFLVSFYNNEISEKSEIFDDQFSVERPDGSNFTLKIRSTKLEDSAMYFCASSERTDNQPQHFGDGTRLSIL.

V and J are TRBV6-4 and TRBJ2-1; TRBD2 agrees at 9 bases. The germline V gene encodes CDR1 MRHNA and CDR2 SNTAGT. With 4 bases clipped from V and 3 bases from J, the junction kept 10 bases outside the gene matches. CDR3 length equals 17 residues. CDR3: CASSALGIAGDYNEQFF. CDR3 sequence (DNA): TGTGCCAGCAGTGCCCTCGGTATAGCGGGGGACTACAATGAGCAGTTCTTC.

The chain is built from TRBV24-1 and TRBJ2-5; D is undetermined. CDR1 is KGHDR and CDR2 is SFDVKD in the germline V gene. V was cut by 7 bases and J by 0 bases, with 5 bases left in between. The CDR3 has 12 amino acids. The CDR3 sequence is CATSGYQETQYF. CDR3 DNA sequence: TGTGCCACCAGCGGGTACCAAGAGACCCAGTACTTC.

In its sample, this clone was seen once. The chain carries TRBV6-5 and TRBJ1-5, with 12 bases aligning to TRBD1. This CDR3 is 13 amino acids long. CDR1 MNHEY and CDR2 SVGAGI come from the germline V gene. After removal of 6 bases from V and 6 bases from J, the junction contained 0 bases not matched to a gene. The CDR3 is CASRGQGAQPQHF. As DNA, the CDR3 is TGTGCCAGCAGGGGACAGGGGGCTCAGCCCCAGCATTTT.

This chain joins TRBV7-6 and TRBJ2-1; D perhaps matches TRBD2 (6 bases). Per the germline V gene, CDR1 is SGHVS and CDR2 is FNYEAQ. Trimming took 5 bases from V and 9 from J, leaving 23 bases between them. CDR3 length: 16 residues. CDR3: CASSQAVGTWGGEQFF. CDR3 sequence (DNA): TGTGCCAGCAGCCAGGCTGTGGGGACTTGGGGCGGTGAGCAGTTCTTC.

The rearrangement links TRBV5-1 to TRBJ2-7; no definite D call. The CDR3 length is 13 residues. V lost 0 bases and J 5 bases, leaving 9 bases between the germline ends. Germline V gene data show CDR1 as SGHRS and CDR2 as YFSETQ. The CDR3 coding sequence is TGCGCCAGCAGCTTGGCCCTGGGGAACGAGCAGTACTTC. Amino acids: CASSLALGNEQYF.

The chain has TRBV19 and TRBJ2-3, with 8 bases lining up with TRBD2. The length of the CDR3 is 16 residues. The germline gives CDR1 LNHDA, CDR2 SQIVND (reference sequence). V lost 7 bases and J lost 6; bases outside the gene matches: 15. The CDR3 here is CASTNDRGGFPDTQYF. The CDR3 nucleotides read TGTGCCAGTACCAACGACCGGGGGGGCTTCCCCGATACGCAGTATTTT.

The chain uses TRBV5-4 and TRBJ1-1; D uncertain. In germline, CDR1 is SGHNT, CDR2 YYREEE (reference sequence). The CDR3 is made up of 13 amino acids. The germline V and J ends were trimmed by 0 bases and 1 base, with 4 bases remaining between them. The CDR3 region is CASSLEGNTEAFF. CDR3 sequence (DNA): TGTGCCAGCAGCTTGGAGGGGAACACTGAAGCTTTCTTT.

The V call is TRBV7-2, the J call TRBJ1-6; D is possibly TRBD1 (6 bases). Germline V gene sequence: CDR1 SGHTA, CDR2 FQGNSA. The V end lost 5 bases, the J end lost 9 bases, and 17 bases lay between the germline ends. This CDR3 contains 15 residues. CDR3 protein: CASSLEGQVGSPLHF. In DNA, the CDR3 is TGTGCCAGCAGCCTGGAGGGACAAGTAGGTTCACCCCTCCACTTT. Full variable domain (rest looked up from reference TRBV7-2 and TRBJ1-6): GAGVSQSPSNKVTEKGKDVELRCDPISGHTALYWYRQSLGQGLEFLIYFQGNSAPDKSGLPSDRFSAERTGGSVSTLTIQRTQQEDSAVYLCASSLEGQVGSPLHFGNGTRLTVT.

The rearrangement uses TRBV7-2 and TRBJ1-2; D might be TRBD1 (5 bases). Trimming cost V 1 base and J 8 bases, with 14 bases left between them. Germline V gene lookup returns CDR1 SGHTA and CDR2 FQGNSA. This CDR3 is 14 amino acids long. The CDR3 loop is CASSLEAGRWGYTF. Here the CDR3 DNA reads TGTGCCAGCAGCTTAGAGGCGGGGCGATGGGGCTACACCTTC.

The chain joins TRBV6-5 to TRBJ1-5; 7 nucleotides match TRBD1. The CDR3 is 15 amino acids. Germline trimming cut 7 bases from V and 3 bases from J; bases unmatched to any gene: 9. Per germline, CDR1 MNHEY and CDR2 SVGAGI. The CDR3 spells CASIPGTAHNQPQHF. The CDR3 nucleotides are TGTGCCAGCATCCCCGGGACAGCACACAATCAGCCCCAGCATTTT.

V is TRBV9 and J is TRBJ1-2; possible D gene TRBD1, 6 bases. Germline values: CDR1 SGDLS, CDR2 YYNGEE. The germline V and J ends were trimmed by 0 bases and 10 bases, with 13 bases remaining between them. CDR3 length equals 13 residues. CDR3 protein: CASSVGEDRLYTF. As DNA, the CDR3 is TGTGCCAGCAGCGTAGGGGAGGACAGACTCTACACCTTC.

The chain combines TRBV27 with TRBJ1-5; D is ambiguous. This CDR3 contains 12 residues. Germline-derived CDR1 and CDR2 are MNHEY and SMNVEV (reference sequence). Trimming took off 6 bases at V and 2 bases at J, with 5 bases between the two ends. The CDR3 reads CASRERNQPQHF. The CDR3 DNA sequence: TGTGCCAGCAGAGAACGCAATCAGCCCCAGCATTTT.

The chain uses TRBV14 and TRBJ1-1, with no clear D. CDR3 length: 12 amino acids. Trimming left V 4 bases short and J 2 bases short, with 5 bases between. The germline V gene encodes CDR1 SGHDN and CDR2 FVKESK. The CDR3 nucleotides are TGTGCCAGCAGCCGGTACAACACTGAAGCTTTCTTT. Translating gives CASSRYNTEAFF.

On this clone itself: The junction does not match germline at one end; this may be a read error. This chain uses TRBV6-1 with TRBJ2-4; TRBD2 matches 9 bases. Germline V CDR1 and CDR2: MNHNS, SASEGT. The CDR3 is 14 amino acids. CDR3 nucleotide sequence: TGTGCCAGCAGTGAAGCGCTTCGGGCGGGGGGGCCTGGCTTC. It translates to CASSEALRAGGPGF.

The J gene is TRBJ1-1, the V gene TRBV29-1; no firm D call. Germline CDR1 and CDR2: SQVTM and ANQGSEA. Trimming removed 3 bases from V and 0 bases from J, with 5 bases in between. This CDR3 has 12 residues. The CDR3 DNA sequence: TGCAGCGTTGAGGGGATGAACACTGAAGCTTTCTTT. Translation: CSVEGMNTEAFF.

This chain joins TRBV5-4 and TRBJ1-1; D gene unclear. Trimming removed 2 bases from V and 6 bases from J, with 11 bases in between. The CDR3 spans 13 residues. Germline CDR1 and CDR2: SGHNT and YYREEE (reference sequence). Here the CDR3 reads CASSLSEVSEAFF. The CDR3 DNA reads as TGTGCCAGCAGCTTAAGCGAAGTGTCTGAAGCTTTCTTT.

The rearrangement links TRBV30 to TRBJ1-1, with unresolved D. V was clipped by 2 bases and J by 8 bases, with 27 bases between them. The CDR3 totals 17 residues. CDR1 and CDR2 (germline): GTSNPN, SVGIG (reference sequence). This CDR3 is CAWSPYSGSYLPREAFF. The DNA for the CDR3 is TGTGCCTGGAGTCCCTACTCGGGGTCTTATCTTCCCCGCGAAGCTTTCTTT.